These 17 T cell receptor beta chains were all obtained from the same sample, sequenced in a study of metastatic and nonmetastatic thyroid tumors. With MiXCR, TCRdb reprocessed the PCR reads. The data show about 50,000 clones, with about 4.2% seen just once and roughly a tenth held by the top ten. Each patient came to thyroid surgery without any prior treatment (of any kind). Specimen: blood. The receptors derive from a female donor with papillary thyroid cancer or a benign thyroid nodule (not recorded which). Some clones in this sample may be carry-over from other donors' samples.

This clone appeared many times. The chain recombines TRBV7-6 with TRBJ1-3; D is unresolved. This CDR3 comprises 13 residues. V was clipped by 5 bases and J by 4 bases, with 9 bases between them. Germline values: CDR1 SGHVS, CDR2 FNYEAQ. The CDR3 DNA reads TGTGCCAGCAGCCGGGAAGCAGGAAACACCATATATTTT. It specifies CASSREAGNTIYF.

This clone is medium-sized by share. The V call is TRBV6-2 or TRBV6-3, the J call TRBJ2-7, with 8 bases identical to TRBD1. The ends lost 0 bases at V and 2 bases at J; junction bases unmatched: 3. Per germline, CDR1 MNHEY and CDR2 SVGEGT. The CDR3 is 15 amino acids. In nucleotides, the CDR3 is TGTGCCAGCAGTTACTCAGGGGACAGGCCCTACGAGCAGTACTTC. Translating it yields CASSYSGDRPYEQYF.

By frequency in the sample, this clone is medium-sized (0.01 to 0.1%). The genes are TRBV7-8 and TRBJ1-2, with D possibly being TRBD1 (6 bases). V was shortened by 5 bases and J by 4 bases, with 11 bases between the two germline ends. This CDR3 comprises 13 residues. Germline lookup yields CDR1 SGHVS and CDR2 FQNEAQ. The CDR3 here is CASSLTGFYGYTF. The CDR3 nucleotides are TGTGCCAGCAGCCTAACAGGGTTCTATGGCTACACCTTC.

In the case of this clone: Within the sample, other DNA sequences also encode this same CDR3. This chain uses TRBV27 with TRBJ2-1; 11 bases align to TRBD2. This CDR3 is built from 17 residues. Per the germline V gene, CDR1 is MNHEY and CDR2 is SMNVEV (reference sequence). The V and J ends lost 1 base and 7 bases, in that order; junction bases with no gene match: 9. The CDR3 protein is CASSLWGTSGSWNEQFF. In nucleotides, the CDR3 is TGTGCCAGCAGTTTATGGGGAACTAGCGGGAGTTGGAATGAGCAGTTCTTC.

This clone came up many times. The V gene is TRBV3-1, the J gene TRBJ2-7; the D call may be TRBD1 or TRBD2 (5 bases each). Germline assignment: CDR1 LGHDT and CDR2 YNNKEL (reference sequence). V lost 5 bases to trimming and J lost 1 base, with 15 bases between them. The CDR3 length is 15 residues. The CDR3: CASSYSSSGSYEQYF. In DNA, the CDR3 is TGTGCCAGCAGCTACTCTAGCTCAGGGTCCTACGAGCAGTACTTC.

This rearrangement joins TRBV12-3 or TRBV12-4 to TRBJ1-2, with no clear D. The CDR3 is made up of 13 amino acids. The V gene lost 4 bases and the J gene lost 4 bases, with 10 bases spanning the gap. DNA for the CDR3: TGTGCCAGCAGTTCTATAGATGGCTATGGCTACACCTTC. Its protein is CASSSIDGYGYTF.

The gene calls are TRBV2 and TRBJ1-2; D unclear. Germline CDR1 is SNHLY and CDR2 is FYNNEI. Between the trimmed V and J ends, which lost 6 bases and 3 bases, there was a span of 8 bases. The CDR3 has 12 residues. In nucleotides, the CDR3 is TGTGCCAGCAGCAGCTTAGACTATGGCTACACCTTC. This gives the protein CASSSLDYGYTF.

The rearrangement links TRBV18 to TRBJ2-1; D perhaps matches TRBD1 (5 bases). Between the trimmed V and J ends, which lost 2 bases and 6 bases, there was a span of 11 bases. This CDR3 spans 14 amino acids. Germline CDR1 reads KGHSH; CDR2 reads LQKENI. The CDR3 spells CASSPIGRVNEQFF. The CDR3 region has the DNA TGTGCCAGCTCACCAATCGGCAGGGTCAATGAGCAGTTCTTC.

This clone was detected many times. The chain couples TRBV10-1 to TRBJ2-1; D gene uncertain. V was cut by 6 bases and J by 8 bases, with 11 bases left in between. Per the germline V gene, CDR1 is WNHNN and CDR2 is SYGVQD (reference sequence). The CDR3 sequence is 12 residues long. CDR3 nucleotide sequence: TGCGCCAGCAGCGATACGTTCGATGAGCAGTTCTTC. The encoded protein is CASSDTFDEQFF.

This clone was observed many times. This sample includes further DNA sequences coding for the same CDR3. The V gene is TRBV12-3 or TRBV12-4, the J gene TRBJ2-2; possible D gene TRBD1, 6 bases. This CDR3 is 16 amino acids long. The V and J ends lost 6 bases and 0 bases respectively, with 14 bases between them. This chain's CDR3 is CASSPRTASNTGELFF. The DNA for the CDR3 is TGTGCCAGCAGCCCTCGGACAGCCTCGAACACCGGGGAGCTGTTTTTT.

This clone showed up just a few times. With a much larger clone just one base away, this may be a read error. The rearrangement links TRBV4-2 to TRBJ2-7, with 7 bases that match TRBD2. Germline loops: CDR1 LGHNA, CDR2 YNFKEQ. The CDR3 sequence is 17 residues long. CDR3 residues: CSSSPVVIAGGRDEQYF. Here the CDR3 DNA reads TGTTCCAGCAGCCCAGTCGTGATAGCGGGTGGGAGAGACGAGCAGTACTTC.

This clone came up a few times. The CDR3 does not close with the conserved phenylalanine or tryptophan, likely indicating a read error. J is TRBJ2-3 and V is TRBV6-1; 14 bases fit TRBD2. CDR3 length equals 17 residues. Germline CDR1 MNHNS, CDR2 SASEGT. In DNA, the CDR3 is TGTGCCTGCAGCGGACTAGCGGGAGGAGAGGGAACAGATACGCAGTATGTT. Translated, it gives CACSGLAGGEGTDTQYV.

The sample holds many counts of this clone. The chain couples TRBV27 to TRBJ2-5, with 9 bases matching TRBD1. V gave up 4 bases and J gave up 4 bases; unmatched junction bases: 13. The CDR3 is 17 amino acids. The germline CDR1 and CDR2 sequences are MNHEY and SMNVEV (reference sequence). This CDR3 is CASSYPGRRQGGETQYF. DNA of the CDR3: TGTGCCAGCAGTTATCCCGGACGGAGACAGGGGGGAGAGACCCAGTACTTC.

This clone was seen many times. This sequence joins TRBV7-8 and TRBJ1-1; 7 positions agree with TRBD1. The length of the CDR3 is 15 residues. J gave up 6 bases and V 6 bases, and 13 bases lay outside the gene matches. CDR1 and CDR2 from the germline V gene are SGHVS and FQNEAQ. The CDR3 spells CASSPRPGQDAEAFF. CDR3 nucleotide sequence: TGTGCCAGCAGTCCCCGCCCAGGACAGGACGCTGAAGCTTTCTTT.

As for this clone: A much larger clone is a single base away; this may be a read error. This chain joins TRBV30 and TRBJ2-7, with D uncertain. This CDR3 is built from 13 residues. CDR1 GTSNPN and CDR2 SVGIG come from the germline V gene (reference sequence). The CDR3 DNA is TGTGCCTGGAGTAGGAAAAGCTCCTACGTGCAGTACTTC. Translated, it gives CAWSRKSSYVQYF.

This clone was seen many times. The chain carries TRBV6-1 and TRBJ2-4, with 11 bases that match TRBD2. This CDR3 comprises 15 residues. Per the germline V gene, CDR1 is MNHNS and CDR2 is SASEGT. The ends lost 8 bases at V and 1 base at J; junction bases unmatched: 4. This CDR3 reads CASHLAGGAKNIQYF. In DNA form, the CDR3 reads TGTGCCAGCCATCTAGCGGGAGGTGCCAAAAACATTCAGTACTTC.

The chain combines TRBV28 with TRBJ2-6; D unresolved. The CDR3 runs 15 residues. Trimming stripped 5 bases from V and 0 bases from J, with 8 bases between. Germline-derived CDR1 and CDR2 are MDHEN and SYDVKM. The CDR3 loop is CASSNTLSGANVLTF. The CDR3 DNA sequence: TGTGCCAGCAGTAACACACTCTCTGGGGCCAACGTCCTGACTTTC.